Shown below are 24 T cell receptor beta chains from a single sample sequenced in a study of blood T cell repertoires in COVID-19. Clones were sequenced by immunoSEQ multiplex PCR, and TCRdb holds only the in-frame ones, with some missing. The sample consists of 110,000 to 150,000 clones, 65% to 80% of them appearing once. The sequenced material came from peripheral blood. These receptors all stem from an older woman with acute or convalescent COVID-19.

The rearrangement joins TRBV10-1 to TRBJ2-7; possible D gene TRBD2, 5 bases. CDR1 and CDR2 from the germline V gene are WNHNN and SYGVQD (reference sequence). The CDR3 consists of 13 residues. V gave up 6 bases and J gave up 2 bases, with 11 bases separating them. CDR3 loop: CASSSSGTYEQYF. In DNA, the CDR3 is TGCGCCAGCAGCTCAAGCGGAACCTACGAGCAGTACTTC.

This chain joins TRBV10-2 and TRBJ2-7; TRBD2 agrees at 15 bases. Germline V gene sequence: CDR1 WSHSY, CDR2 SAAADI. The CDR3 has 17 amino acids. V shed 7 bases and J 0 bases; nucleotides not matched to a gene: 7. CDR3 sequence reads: CASTGTSGRTSSYEQYF. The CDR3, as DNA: TGCGCCAGCACTGGGACTAGCGGGAGGACTAGCTCCTACGAGCAGTACTTC.

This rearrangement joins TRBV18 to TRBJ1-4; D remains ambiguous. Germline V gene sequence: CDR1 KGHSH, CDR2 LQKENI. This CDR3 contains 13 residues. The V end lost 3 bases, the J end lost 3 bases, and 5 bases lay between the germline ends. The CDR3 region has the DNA TGTGCCAGCTCACCTGGGCCTAATGAAAAACTGTTTTTT. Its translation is CASSPGPNEKLFF. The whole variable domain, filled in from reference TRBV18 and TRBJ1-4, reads NAGVMQNPRHLVRRRGQEARLRCSPMKGHSHVYWYRQLPEEGLKFMVYLQKENIIDESGMPKERFSAEFPKEGPSILRIQQVVRGDSAAYFCASSPGPNEKLFFGSGTQLSVL.

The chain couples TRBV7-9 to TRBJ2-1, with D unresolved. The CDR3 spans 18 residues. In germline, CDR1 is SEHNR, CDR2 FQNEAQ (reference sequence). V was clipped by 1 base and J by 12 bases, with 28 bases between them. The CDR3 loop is CASSLVGSPSQVRYVQFF. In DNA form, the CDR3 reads TGTGCCAGCAGCTTAGTTGGTAGCCCCAGCCAAGTACGGTACGTGCAGTTCTTC.

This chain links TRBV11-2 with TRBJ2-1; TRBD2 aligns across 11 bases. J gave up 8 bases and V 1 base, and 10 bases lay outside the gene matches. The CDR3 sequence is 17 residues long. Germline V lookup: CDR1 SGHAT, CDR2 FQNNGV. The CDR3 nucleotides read TGTGCCAGCAGCTTAGCCCTTACTAGCGGGAGAGGGTATGAGCAGTTCTTC. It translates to CASSLALTSGRGYEQFF.

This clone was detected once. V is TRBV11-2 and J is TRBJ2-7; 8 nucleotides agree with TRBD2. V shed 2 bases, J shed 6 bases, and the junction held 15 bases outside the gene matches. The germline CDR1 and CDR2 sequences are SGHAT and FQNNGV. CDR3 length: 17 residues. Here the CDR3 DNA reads TGTGCCAGCAGCTTAAAAGGTACTAGCGGACGTACAGGCGAGCAGTACTTC. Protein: CASSLKGTSGRTGEQYF.

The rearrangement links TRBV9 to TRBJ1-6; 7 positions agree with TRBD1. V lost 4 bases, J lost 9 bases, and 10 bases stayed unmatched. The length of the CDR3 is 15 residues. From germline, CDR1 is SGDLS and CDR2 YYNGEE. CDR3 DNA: TGTGCCAGCAGCACGGGGACAGAAACGGTTTCACCCCTCCACTTT. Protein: CASSTGTETVSPLHF.

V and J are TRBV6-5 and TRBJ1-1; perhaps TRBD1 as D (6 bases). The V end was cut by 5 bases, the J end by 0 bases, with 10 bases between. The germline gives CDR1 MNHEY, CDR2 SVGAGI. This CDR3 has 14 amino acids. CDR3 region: CASSPGAMNTEAFF. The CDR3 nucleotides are TGTGCCAGCAGTCCAGGGGCTATGAACACTGAAGCTTTCTTT.

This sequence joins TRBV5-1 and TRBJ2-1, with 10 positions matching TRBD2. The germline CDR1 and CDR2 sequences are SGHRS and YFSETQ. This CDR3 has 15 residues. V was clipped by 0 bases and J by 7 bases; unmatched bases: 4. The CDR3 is CASSLDSGRNNEQFF. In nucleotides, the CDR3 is TGCGCCAGCAGCTTGGATAGCGGGAGGAATAATGAGCAGTTCTTC.

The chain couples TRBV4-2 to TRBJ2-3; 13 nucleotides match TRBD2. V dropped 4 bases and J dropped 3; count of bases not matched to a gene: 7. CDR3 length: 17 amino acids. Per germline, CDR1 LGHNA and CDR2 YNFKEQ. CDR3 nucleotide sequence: TGTGCCAGCAGCCTCGGACTAGCGGGAGAGAAAACAGATACGCAGTATTTT. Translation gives CASSLGLAGEKTDTQYF.

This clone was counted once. The CDR3 protein is CAIMGRVNTEAFF. CDR3 DNA: TGTGCCATCATGGGCAGGGTGAACACTGAAGCTTTCTTT. V is TRBV10-3 and J is TRBJ1-1, with D possibly being TRBD1 (5 bases). Deletions cut 7 bases from V and 0 bases from J, with 9 bases between. CDR3 size: 13 residues. Looked up from germline, CDR1 is ENHRY and CDR2 is SYGVKD.

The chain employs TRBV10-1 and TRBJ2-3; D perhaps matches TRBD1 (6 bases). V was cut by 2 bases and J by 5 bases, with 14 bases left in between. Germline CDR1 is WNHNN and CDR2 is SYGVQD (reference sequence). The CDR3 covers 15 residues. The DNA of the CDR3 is TGCGCCAGCAGTGAGGCCGGGACACCGATAGATACGCAGTATTTT. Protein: CASSEAGTPIDTQYF.

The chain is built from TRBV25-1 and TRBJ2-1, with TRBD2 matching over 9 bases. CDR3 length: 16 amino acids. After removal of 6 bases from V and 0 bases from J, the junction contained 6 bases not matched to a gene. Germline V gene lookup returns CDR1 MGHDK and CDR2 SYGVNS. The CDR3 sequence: CASSLTSGLSYNEQFF. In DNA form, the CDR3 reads TGTGCCAGCAGCTTGACTAGCGGCCTCTCCTACAATGAGCAGTTCTTC.

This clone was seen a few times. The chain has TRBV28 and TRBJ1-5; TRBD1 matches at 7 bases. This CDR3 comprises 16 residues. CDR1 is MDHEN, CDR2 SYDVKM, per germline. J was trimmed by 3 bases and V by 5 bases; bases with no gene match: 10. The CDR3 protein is CASSPHRGGNNQPQHF. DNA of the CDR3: TGTGCCAGCAGTCCCCACAGGGGAGGCAACAATCAGCCCCAGCATTTT.

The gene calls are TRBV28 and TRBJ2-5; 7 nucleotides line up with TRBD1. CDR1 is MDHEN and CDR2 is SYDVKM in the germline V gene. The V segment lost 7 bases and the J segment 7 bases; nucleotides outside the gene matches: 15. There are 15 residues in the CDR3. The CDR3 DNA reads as TGTGCCAGCACCCCCGACAGGGCCCAAAGAAGGACCCAGTACTTC. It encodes CASTPDRAQRRTQYF.

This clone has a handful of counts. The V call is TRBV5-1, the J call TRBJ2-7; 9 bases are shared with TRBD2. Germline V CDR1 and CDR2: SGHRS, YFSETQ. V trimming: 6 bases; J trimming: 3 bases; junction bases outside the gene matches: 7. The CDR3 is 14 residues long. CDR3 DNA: TGCGCCAGCAAGGGGGCTAGCGGGGACTACGAGCAGTACTTC. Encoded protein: CASKGASGDYEQYF.

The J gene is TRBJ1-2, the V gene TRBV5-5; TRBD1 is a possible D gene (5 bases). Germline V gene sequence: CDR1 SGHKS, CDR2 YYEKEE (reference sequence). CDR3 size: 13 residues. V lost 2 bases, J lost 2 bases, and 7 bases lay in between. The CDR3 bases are TGTGCCAGCAGCTTAGCAGGGAACTATGGCTACACCTTC. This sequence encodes CASSLAGNYGYTF. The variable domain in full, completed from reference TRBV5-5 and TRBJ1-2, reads DAGVTQSPTHLIKTRGQQVTLRCSPISGHKSVSWYQQVLGQGPQFIFQYYEKEERGRGNFPDRFSARQFPNYSSELNVNALLLGDSALYLCASSLAGNYGYTFGSGTRLTVV.

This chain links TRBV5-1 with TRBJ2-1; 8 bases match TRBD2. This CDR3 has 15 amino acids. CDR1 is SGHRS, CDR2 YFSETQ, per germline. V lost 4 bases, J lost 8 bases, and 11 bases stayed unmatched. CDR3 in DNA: TGCGCCAGCAGCCTAAGCGGGAGTAGTATCCATGAGCAGTTCTTC. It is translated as CASSLSGSSIHEQFF. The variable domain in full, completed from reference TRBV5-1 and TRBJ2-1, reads KAGVTQTPRYLIKTRGQQVTLSCSPISGHRSVSWYQQTPGQGLQFLFEYFSETQRNKGNFPGRFSGRQFSNSRSEMNVSTLELGDSALYLCASSLSGSSIHEQFFGPGTRLTVL.

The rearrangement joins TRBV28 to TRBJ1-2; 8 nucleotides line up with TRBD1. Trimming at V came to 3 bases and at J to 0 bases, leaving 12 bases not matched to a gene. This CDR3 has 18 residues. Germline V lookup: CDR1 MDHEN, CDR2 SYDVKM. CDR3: CASSFNLPGGGTNYGYTF. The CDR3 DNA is TGTGCCAGCAGTTTTAACCTGCCAGGGGGCGGAACTAACTATGGCTACACCTTC.

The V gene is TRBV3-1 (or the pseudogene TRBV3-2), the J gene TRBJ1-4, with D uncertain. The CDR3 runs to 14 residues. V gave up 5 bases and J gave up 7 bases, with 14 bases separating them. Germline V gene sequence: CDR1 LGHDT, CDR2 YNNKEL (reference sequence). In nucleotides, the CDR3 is TGTGCCAGCAGCTACCTGGTGGGCAGTGAAAAACTGTTTTTT. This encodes CASSYLVGSEKLFF.

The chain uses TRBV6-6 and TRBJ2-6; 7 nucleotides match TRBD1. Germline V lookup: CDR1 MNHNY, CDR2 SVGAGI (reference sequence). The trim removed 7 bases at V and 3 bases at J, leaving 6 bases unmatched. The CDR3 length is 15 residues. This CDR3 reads CASIPGGGGANVLTF. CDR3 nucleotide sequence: TGTGCCAGCATCCCAGGGGGTGGTGGGGCCAACGTCCTGACTTTC.

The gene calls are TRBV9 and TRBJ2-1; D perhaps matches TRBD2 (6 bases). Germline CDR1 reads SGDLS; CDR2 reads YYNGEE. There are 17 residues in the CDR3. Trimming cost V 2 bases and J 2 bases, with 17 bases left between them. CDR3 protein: CASSVGGLRKPYNEQFF. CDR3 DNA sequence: TGTGCCAGCAGCGTTGGGGGACTTAGAAAACCCTACAATGAGCAGTTCTTC.

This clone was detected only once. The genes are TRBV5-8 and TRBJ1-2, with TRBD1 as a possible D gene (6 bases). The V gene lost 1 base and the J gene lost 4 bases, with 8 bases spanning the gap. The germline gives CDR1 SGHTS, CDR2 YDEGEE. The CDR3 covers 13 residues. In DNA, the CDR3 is TGTGCCAGCAGCTTGAAACAGGGCTATGGCTACACCTTC. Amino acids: CASSLKQGYGYTF.

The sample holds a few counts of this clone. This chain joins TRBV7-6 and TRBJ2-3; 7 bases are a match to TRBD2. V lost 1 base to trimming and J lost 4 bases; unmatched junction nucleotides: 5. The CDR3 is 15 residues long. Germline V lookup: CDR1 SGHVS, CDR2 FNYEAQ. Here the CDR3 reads CASSLGGGIADTQYF. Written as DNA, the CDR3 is TGTGCCAGCAGCTTAGGGGGAGGGATTGCAGATACGCAGTATTTT.